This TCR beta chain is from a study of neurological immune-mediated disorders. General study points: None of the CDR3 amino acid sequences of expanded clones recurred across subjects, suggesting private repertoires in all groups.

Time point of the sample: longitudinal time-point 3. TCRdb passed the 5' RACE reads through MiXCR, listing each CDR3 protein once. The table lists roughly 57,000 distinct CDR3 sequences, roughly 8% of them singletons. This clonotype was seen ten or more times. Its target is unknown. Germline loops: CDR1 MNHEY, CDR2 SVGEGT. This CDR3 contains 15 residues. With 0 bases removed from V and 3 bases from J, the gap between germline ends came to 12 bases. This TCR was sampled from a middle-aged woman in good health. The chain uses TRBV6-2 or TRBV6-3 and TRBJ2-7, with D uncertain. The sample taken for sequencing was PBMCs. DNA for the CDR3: TGTGCCAGCAGTTACTCAGCAGATTCGGTCTACGAGCAGTACTTC. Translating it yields CASSYSADSVYEQYF.